This is a list of T cell receptor beta chains from one sample in a study of naive CD8 T cells in extremely preterm neonates. Generated by immunoSEQ multiplex PCR, the TCRdb table keeps only in-frame clones and is missing some. The sample consists of around 5,900 clones, just under 98% of them appearing once. Specimen: naive CD8+ T cells from blood. These receptors came from a human donor in good health. Both conserved end residues are part of each CDR3. Each record gives: D gene, clone size, V gene, J gene, CDR3 protein, CDR3 DNA. D genes are given only for firm matches. The size entry is marked missing in some rows and otherwise reads once, few, many or a size class.

D gene: .; clone size: once; V gene: TRBV29-1; J gene: TRBJ2-7; CDR3 protein: CSAQGGASYEQYF; CDR3 DNA: TGCAGCGCCCAGGGGGGTGCTTCCTACGAGCAGTACTTC
D gene: TRBD2; clone size: once; V gene: TRBV5-1; J gene: TRBJ2-1; CDR3 protein: CASGIVAGAYNEQFF; CDR3 DNA: TGCGCCAGCGGGATAGTAGCGGGAGCCTACAATGAGCAGTTCTTC
D gene: .; clone size: .; V gene: TRBV27; J gene: TRBJ1-4; CDR3 protein: CASRSGGIEKLFF; CDR3 DNA: TGTGCCAGCAGGTCCGGGGGAATTGAAAAACTGTTTTTT
D gene: .; clone size: .; V gene: TRBV6-5; J gene: TRBJ2-1; CDR3 protein: CASSYQKAGGNEQFF; CDR3 DNA: TGTGCCAGCAGTTATCAGAAGGCGGGCGGCAATGAGCAGTTCTTC
D gene: TRBD2; clone size: .; V gene: TRBV5-1; J gene: TRBJ2-1; CDR3 protein: CASSLAGLAGSSYNEQFF; CDR3 DNA: TGCGCCAGCAGCTTGGCCGGACTAGCGGGAAGCTCCTACAATGAGCAGTTCTTC
D gene: .; clone size: .; V gene: TRBV5-1; J gene: TRBJ2-1; CDR3 protein: CASSLLSPMDEQFF; CDR3 DNA: TGCGCCAGCAGCTTGTTGAGTCCAATGGATGAGCAGTTCTTC
D gene: .; clone size: .; V gene: TRBV28; J gene: TRBJ2-3; CDR3 protein: CASSLDRQYF; CDR3 DNA: TGTGCCAGCAGTTTGGACAGGCAGTATTTT
D gene: .; clone size: .; V gene: TRBV27; J gene: TRBJ1-5; CDR3 protein: CASSFGGTGNQPQHF; CDR3 DNA: TGTGCCAGCAGTTTTGGGGGGACGGGCAATCAGCCCCAGCATTTT
D gene: .; clone size: .; V gene: TRBV2; J gene: TRBJ2-5; CDR3 protein: CARASSEGRETQYF; CDR3 DNA: TGTGCCAGGGCTTCTTCGGAGGGCCGAGAGACCCAGTACTTC
D gene: TRBD2; clone size: .; V gene: TRBV2; J gene: TRBJ2-7; CDR3 protein: CASEGRGYEQYF; CDR3 DNA: TGTGCCAGCGAGGGGAGGGGATACGAGCAGTACTTC
D gene: TRBD2; clone size: .; V gene: TRBV5-4; J gene: TRBJ2-1; CDR3 protein: CASTSSGGGSYNEQFF; CDR3 DNA: TGTGCCAGCACCTCCTCGGGCGGGGGCTCCTACAATGAGCAGTTCTTC
D gene: TRBD1; clone size: .; V gene: TRBV4-1; J gene: TRBJ1-1; CDR3 protein: CASSQDRGRREAFF; CDR3 DNA: TGCGCCAGCAGCCAAGACAGGGGGCGTCGGGAAGCTTTCTTT
D gene: TRBD2; clone size: .; V gene: TRBV28; J gene: TRBJ2-7; CDR3 protein: CASSFPTGGHEQYF; CDR3 DNA: TGTGCCAGCAGTTTCCCCACGGGGGGGCACGAGCAGTACTTC
D gene: TRBD2; clone size: .; V gene: TRBV9; J gene: TRBJ2-1; CDR3 protein: CASSSRAGGNYNEQFF; CDR3 DNA: TGTGCCAGCAGCTCCCGAGCGGGAGGGAACTACAATGAGCAGTTCTTC
D gene: TRBD1; clone size: few; V gene: TRBV7-9; J gene: TRBJ2-7; CDR3 protein: CASSPPTGSSYEQYF; CDR3 DNA: TGTGCCAGCAGCCCCCCGACAGGGAGCTCCTACGAGCAGTACTTC
D gene: .; clone size: .; V gene: TRBV7-9; J gene: TRBJ2-7; CDR3 protein: CASSRAGVAYEQYF; CDR3 DNA: TGTGCCAGCAGCCGGGCCGGGGTCGCCTACGAGCAGTACTTC
D gene: .; clone size: .; V gene: TRBV5-6; J gene: TRBJ2-1; CDR3 protein: CASSPGVWNNEQFF; CDR3 DNA: TGTGCCAGCAGTCCGGGAGTTTGGAACAATGAGCAGTTCTTC
D gene: TRBD1; clone size: .; V gene: TRBV29-1; J gene: TRBJ2-7; CDR3 protein: CSVDLQGVGYEQYF; CDR3 DNA: TGCAGCGTTGACCTACAGGGGGTAGGTTACGAGCAGTACTTC
D gene: TRBD1; clone size: once; V gene: TRBV19; J gene: TRBJ2-3; CDR3 protein: CASSLDRGSTDTQYF; CDR3 DNA: TGTGCCAGTAGTCTCGACAGGGGTAGCACAGATACGCAGTATTTT
D gene: .; clone size: .; V gene: TRBV10-1; J gene: TRBJ2-1; CDR3 protein: CASSEGGYYNEQFF; CDR3 DNA: TGCGCCAGCAGTGAAGGGGGATATTACAATGAGCAGTTCTTC
D gene: TRBD1; clone size: .; V gene: TRBV2; J gene: TRBJ1-3; CDR3 protein: CASTPDRAPRDTIYF; CDR3 DNA: TGTGCCAGCACCCCCGACAGGGCGCCAAGGGACACCATATATTTT
D gene: .; clone size: .; V gene: TRBV6-1; J gene: TRBJ2-1; CDR3 protein: CASNLGGTNNEQFF; CDR3 DNA: TGTGCCAGCAACCTGGGGGGGACAAACAATGAGCAGTTCTTC
D gene: .; clone size: .; V gene: TRBV9; J gene: TRBJ1-2; CDR3 protein: CASSPQGSGYTF; CDR3 DNA: TGTGCCAGCAGCCCCCAGGGGTCTGGCTACACCTTC
D gene: .; clone size: .; V gene: TRBV5-4; J gene: TRBJ2-1; CDR3 protein: CASSLGGYNEQFF; CDR3 DNA: TGTGCCAGCAGCTTGGGAGGGTACAATGAGCAGTTCTTC
D gene: .; clone size: .; V gene: TRBV5-1; J gene: TRBJ2-7; CDR3 protein: CASSLAAGAGPYEQYF; CDR3 DNA: TGCGCCAGCAGCTTGGCCGCTGGGGCCGGACCCTACGAGCAGTACTTC
D gene: TRBD1; clone size: .; V gene: TRBV7-9; J gene: TRBJ2-7; CDR3 protein: CASSFLVTGDNEQYF; CDR3 DNA: TGTGCCAGCAGCTTTTTAGTAACAGGGGACAACGAGCAGTACTTC
D gene: .; clone size: .; V gene: TRBV6-5; J gene: TRBJ1-1; CDR3 protein: CASSPDSFEAFF; CDR3 DNA: TGTGCCAGCAGCCCCGACAGTTTCGAAGCTTTCTTT